The table lists the clone carrying this TCR beta chain with many counts. Antigen unknown. Germline V gene lookup returns CDR1 SGDLS and CDR2 YYNGEE. V lost 0 bases, J lost 1 base, and 8 bases stayed unmatched. The CDR3 covers 18 residues. TCRdb itself ran the 5' RACE reads through MiXCR, one entry per CDR3 protein. Of about 42,000 distinct CDR3 sequences listed, 3.5% to 4% are singletons. This entry comes from a study of CD8 T cells in ankylosing spondylitis. Study-level points and caveats: The study identified a TCR beta motif of seven or eight highly homologous variants that appeared characteristic of ankylosing spondylitis blood. In the blood and synovial fluid of reactive arthritis, some motif variants had been previously reported. Disease-linked clones were CD8+ and relatively rare in peripheral blood.

The chain recombines TRBV9 with TRBJ2-1; 9 positions match TRBD2. This TCR came from a female donor with ankylosing spondylitis or in good health (not recorded which). The sample was blood, either unsorted or a sorted T cell fraction (not recorded which). This chain's CDR3 is CASSVVMGGGASYNEQFF. CDR3 nucleotides: TGTGCCAGCAGCGTAGTAATGGGCGGGGGGGCTTCCTACAATGAGCAGTTCTTC.